The 6 T cell receptor beta chains presented below share a single source sample, sequenced in a study of T cells in localized non-small cell lung cancer. Profiled with immunoSEQ multiplex PCR; TCRdb holds only in-frame clones, not every one. This table has some 19,000 clones, about 89% appearing once. The sample in question was peripheral blood, obtained before any cancer treatment. All receptors come from a male donor at least 60 years old with stage I squamous cell lung carcinoma.

The chain has TRBV6-6 and TRBJ2-7; unclear D gene. The CDR3 loop spans 14 amino acids. V was cut by 7 bases and J by 0 bases, with 13 bases left in between. From germline, CDR1 is MNHNY and CDR2 SVGAGI (reference sequence). The CDR3 reads CASTSGVSSYEQYF. The CDR3 DNA reads TGTGCCAGCACTTCCGGCGTTTCCTCCTACGAGCAGTACTTC.

The chain combines TRBV10-3 with TRBJ1-5; D unclear. Germline V gives CDR1 ENHRY, CDR2 SYGVKD. The CDR3 is made up of 13 amino acids. V was trimmed by 3 bases and J by 10 bases, leaving 13 bases between them. In DNA, the CDR3 is TGTGCCATCAGTGATTCCTCCACTGGACCCCAGCATTTT. This gives the protein CAISDSSTGPQHF.

This rearrangement joins TRBV28 to TRBJ1-1; the D is unclear. This CDR3 is built from 15 residues. Looked up from germline, CDR1 is MDHEN and CDR2 is SYDVKM. Between the trimmed V and J ends, which lost 7 bases and 0 bases, there was a span of 15 bases. Here the CDR3 reads CASKPASLVNTEAFF. The CDR3 DNA sequence: TGTGCCAGCAAGCCCGCCTCTCTAGTGAACACTGAAGCTTTCTTT.

The genes are TRBV19 and TRBJ1-3; 7 bases agree with TRBD1. From germline, CDR1 is LNHDA and CDR2 SQIVND (reference sequence). CDR3 length: 16 amino acids. With V trimmed by 3 bases and J by 0 bases, 5 bases remained unmatched. The CDR3 coding sequence is TGTGCCAGTAGTATCATAAGGGACAGCTCTGGAAACACCATATATTTT. Amino acid sequence: CASSIIRDSSGNTIYF.

The V call is TRBV10-3, the J call TRBJ2-4, with TRBD1 matching 9 bases. The germline CDR1 and CDR2 sequences are ENHRY and SYGVKD. The CDR3 is 14 amino acids. J was trimmed by 7 bases and V by 3 bases; bases with no gene match: 4. This chain's CDR3 is CAISDPDRGNIQYF. As DNA, the CDR3 is TGTGCCATCAGTGACCCGGACAGGGGTAACATTCAGTACTTC.

J is TRBJ1-5 and V is TRBV28; no definite D call. Germline CDR1 MDHEN, CDR2 SYDVKM. The CDR3 covers 12 residues. V was pared by 6 bases and J by 7 bases, with 10 bases between. CDR3 in DNA: TGTGCCAGCAGCCTAGTGGGACAGCCCCAGCATTTT. Translated, it gives CASSLVGQPQHF.